The clone carrying this T cell receptor beta chain was observed many times. These data come from a study of regulatory T cells in long-lasting Graves disease. The time point: newly diagnosed GD, antithyroid drugs for less than 3 months. RNA extracted from PBMCs served as the sequencing template. Library construction for TCR beta used iRepertoire HTBI primers and Arm-PCR of CDR3 regions. TCRdb processed the multiplex PCR reads anew with MiXCR; each CDR3 protein has one entry. Seen here are 200,000 to 250,000 distinct CDR3 sequences, around 20% observed once, and the top ten hold over 9.5%. V was shortened by 8 bases and J by 5 bases, with 25 bases between the two germline ends. Germline assignment: CDR1 SNHLY and CDR2 FYNNEI. The CDR3 runs to 17 residues. Separately, the same data were catalogued under a study of T cells in Graves' hyperthyroidism and ophthalmopathy.

The TCR originated in a woman in her twenties or thirties with Graves disease. V gene TRBV2 combines with J gene TRBJ2-4, with D hard to call. The specimen comprised peripheral blood mononuclear cells (PBMCs), sampled at new diagnosis, from a patient treated with antithyroid drugs. CDR3 bases: TGTGCCAGCCAGAAGACGACCCAAGTCGGGCGCCAAAACATTCAGTACTTC. It specifies CASQKTTQVGRQNIQYF.